This T cell receptor (beta chain) was captured by sequencing in a study of blood T cell repertoires in COVID-19. Study-wide context: Samples representing acute and convalescent COVID-19 were sourced from the United States, Italy and Spain. The analysed material was cDNA or gDNA that came from T cells, B-cell-depleted T cells, or PBMCs.

TCRdb's copy holds only in-frame clones and misses some; the assay was immunoSEQ multiplex PCR. Counted here are under 300,000 clones, about 86% occurring once; the ten biggest clones make up 3.5% to 4%. As regards this clone: A read error may account for a junction end that differs from germline.

The CDR3 is made up of 14 amino acids. Germline-derived CDR1 and CDR2 are MNHEY and SVGEGT. The clonotype comes from a man between 18 and 35 years old with active or convalescent COVID-19. The rearrangement joins TRBV6-2 or TRBV6-3 to TRBJ1-5; D unresolved. Input material: peripheral blood. CDR3 protein: CASSYLRSTQPQHF. The CDR3 nucleotides read TGTGCCAGCAGTTACCTGAGGAGCACTCAGCCCCAGCATTTT.